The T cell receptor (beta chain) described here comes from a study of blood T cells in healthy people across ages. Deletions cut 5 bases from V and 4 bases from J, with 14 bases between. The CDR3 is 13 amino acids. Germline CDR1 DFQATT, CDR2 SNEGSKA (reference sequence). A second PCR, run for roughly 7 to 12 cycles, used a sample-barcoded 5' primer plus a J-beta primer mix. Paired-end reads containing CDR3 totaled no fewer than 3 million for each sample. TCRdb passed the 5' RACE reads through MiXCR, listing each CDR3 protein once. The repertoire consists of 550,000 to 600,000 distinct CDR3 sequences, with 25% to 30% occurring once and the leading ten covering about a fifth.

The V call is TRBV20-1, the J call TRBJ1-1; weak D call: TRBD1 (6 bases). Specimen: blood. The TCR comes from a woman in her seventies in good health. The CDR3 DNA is TGCAGTGCTCCGTCTCCAGGGGCCACTGAAGCTTTCTTT. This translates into CSAPSPGATEAFF.